A single sample gave rise to the 8 T cell receptor beta chains below, sequenced in a study of identifying expanded T cells in peripheral blood. Method: immunoSEQ multiplex PCR; TCRdb's copy keeps in-frame clones and lacks some. The data show about 58,000 clones, around nine tenths seen once. The sample consisted of blood. These receptors were obtained from a person aged 18 to 75 in good health.

The V call is TRBV19, the J call TRBJ1-1, with a tentative D call TRBD1 (5 bases). This CDR3 contains 14 residues. Trimming shortened V by 2 bases and J by 4 bases, and 11 bases separated the two germline ends. The V gene's germline CDR1 is LNHDA and CDR2 SQIVND (reference sequence). For the CDR3, the DNA is TGTGCCAGTAGTATATCAGGGTGGAGCACTGAAGCTTTCTTT. This translates into CASSISGWSTEAFF.

The V gene is TRBV7-9, the J gene TRBJ2-7; tentative D call: TRBD1 (5 bases). V was cut by 3 bases and J by 4 bases, with 7 bases left in between. CDR1 is SEHNR and CDR2 is FQNEAQ in the germline V gene (reference sequence). This CDR3 contains 12 residues. The CDR3 is CASSFQGYEQYF. The CDR3 DNA sequence: TGTGCCAGCAGCTTCCAGGGTTACGAGCAGTACTTC.

This chain links TRBV4-3 with TRBJ1-4; a possible D gene is TRBD1 (6 bases). This CDR3 spans 16 amino acids. Trimming removed 0 bases from V and 2 bases from J, with 10 bases in between. CDR1 is LGHNA and CDR2 is YSLEER in the germline V gene. CDR3 sequence (DNA): TGCGCCAGCAGCCAAGAGGCGGGGGCGACTAATGAAAAACTGTTTTTT. Protein sequence: CASSQEAGATNEKLFF.

The chain couples TRBV4-1 to TRBJ2-1; weak D call: TRBD1 (6 bases). Germline V gene lookup returns CDR1 MGHRA and CDR2 YSYEKL. The CDR3 length is 18 residues. Between the trimmed V and J ends, which lost 5 bases and 1 base, there was a span of 21 bases. The CDR3 coding sequence is TGCGCCAGCAGCGGTGTCAGGGGAGAGGTTAGGTCCTACAATGAGCAGTTCTTC. Its protein is CASSGVRGEVRSYNEQFF.

The gene calls are TRBV18 and TRBJ2-3; no firm D call. CDR1 and CDR2 from the germline V gene are KGHSH and LQKENI. This CDR3 is 13 amino acids long. The V end was cut by 6 bases, the J end by 6 bases, with 13 bases between. CDR3 residues: CASSLIESDTQYF. DNA of the CDR3: TGTGCCAGCTCCCTCATAGAATCCGATACGCAGTATTTT. Complete variable domain (other parts from reference TRBV18 and TRBJ2-3): NAGVMQNPRHLVRRRGQEARLRCSPMKGHSHVYWYRQLPEEGLKFMVYLQKENIIDESGMPKERFSAEFPKEGPSILRIQQVVRGDSAAYFCASSLIESDTQYFGPGTRLTVL.

CDR3 residues: CASTKGGYSNQPQHF. The CDR3 DNA is TGTGCCAGCACAAAGGGGGGATATAGCAATCAGCCCCAGCATTTT. The chain has TRBV2 and TRBJ1-5; D is possibly TRBD1 (6 bases). V was pared by 7 bases and J by 0 bases, with 13 bases between. Germline CDR1 and CDR2: SNHLY and FYNNEI. The CDR3 has 15 residues.

The V and J genes are TRBV19 and TRBJ2-5; 8 bases are shared with TRBD1. The CDR3 covers 15 residues. Trimming removed 5 bases from V and 4 bases from J; junction bases left unmatched: 9. CDR1 LNHDA and CDR2 SQIVND come from the germline V gene (reference sequence). The CDR3 here is CASSATRTGSETQYF. CDR3 nucleotides: TGTGCCAGTAGTGCCACTCGGACAGGGTCAGAGACCCAGTACTTC.

The chain employs TRBV7-2 and TRBJ2-2, with 16 positions matching TRBD2. V shed 1 base and J 7 bases; nucleotides not matched to a gene: 6. The CDR3 runs 18 residues. The germline V gene has CDR1 SGHTA and CDR2 FQGNSA. CDR3 loop: CASSLVGTSGGAGGELFF. The CDR3 coding sequence is TGTGCCAGCAGCTTAGTAGGGACTAGCGGGGGGGCCGGCGGGGAGCTGTTTTTT.